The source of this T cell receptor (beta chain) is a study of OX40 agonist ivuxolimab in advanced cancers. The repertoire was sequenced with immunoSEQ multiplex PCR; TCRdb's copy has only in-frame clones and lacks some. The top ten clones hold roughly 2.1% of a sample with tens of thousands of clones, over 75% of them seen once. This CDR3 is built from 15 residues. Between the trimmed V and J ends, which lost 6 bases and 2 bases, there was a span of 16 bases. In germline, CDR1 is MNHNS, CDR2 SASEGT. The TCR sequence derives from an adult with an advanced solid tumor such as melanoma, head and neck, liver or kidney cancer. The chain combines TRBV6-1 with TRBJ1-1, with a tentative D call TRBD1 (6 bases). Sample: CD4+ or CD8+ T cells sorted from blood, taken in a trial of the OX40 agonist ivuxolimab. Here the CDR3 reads CASSMNRDLNTEAFF. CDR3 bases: TGTGCCAGCAGCATGAACAGGGACTTAAACACTGAAGCTTTCTTT.